The clone carrying this T cell receptor (beta chain) was seen repeatedly, ten times or more. The antigen is undetermined. Researchers made TCR beta libraries by using iRepertoire HTBI primers and running Arm-PCR on CDR3 regions. TCRdb ran MiXCR on the multiplex PCR reads and lists one entry per CDR3 protein. The sample has around 500,000 distinct CDR3 sequences; around 20% are singletons. These data belong to a study of regulatory T cells in long-lasting Graves disease. Study background: Over 5 years of antithyroid drugs plus positive TSH receptor antibodies defined persistent Graves' disease.

Study observations and caveats: Shared public clonotypes totalled 2,741 in persistent patients, compared with roughly 970 in new patients. Relative to newly diagnosed Graves' patients, persistent ones had lower TCR diversity. Thyroid tissue went unexamined; only peripheral blood was analyzed.

Time point reported: persistent/refractory GD, antithyroid drugs over 5 years with positive TRAb. Preparation of the TCR library used RNA extracted from PBMCs. Germline V CDR1 and CDR2: SGHTA, FQGNSA. The trim removed 2 bases at V and 4 bases at J, leaving 6 bases unmatched. The CDR3 is made up of 17 amino acids. This chain connects TRBV7-2 to TRBJ2-2; 11 bases map to TRBD2. The material sequenced was peripheral blood mononuclear cells (PBMCs), taken when the disease was refractory, from a patient treated with antithyroid drugs. The TCR originated in a female donor with Graves disease. The CDR3 protein is CASSLNLGLAVTGELFF. CDR3 bases: TGTGCCAGCAGCTTAAATTTGGGACTAGCGGTCACCGGGGAGCTGTTTTTT.